The 5 T cell receptor beta chains below were found in one sample sequenced in a study of early T cells in non-severe SARS-CoV-2 infection. TCRdb re-called the 5' RACE reads through MiXCR, storing one row per CDR3 protein. Seen here are more than 75,000 distinct CDR3 sequences, about 13% observed once, and the top ten hold roughly 6%. The sample was whole blood. The receptors come from an adult who was a healthcare worker with PCR-confirmed SARS-CoV-2 infection or an uninfected control (not recorded which).

The chain couples TRBV3-1 to TRBJ1-2, with D unresolved. The V and J ends lost 1 base and 2 bases respectively, with 8 bases between them. This CDR3 contains 14 residues. Per the germline V gene, CDR1 is LGHDT and CDR2 is YNNKEL (reference sequence). The CDR3 sequence is CASSQGGPNYGYTF. The CDR3 bases are TGTGCCAGCAGCCAAGGCGGTCCCAACTATGGCTACACCTTC.

This clonotype was detected only a few times. The rearrangement joins TRBV7-9 to TRBJ1-2; weak D call: TRBD1 (6 bases). Looked up from germline, CDR1 is SEHNR and CDR2 is FQNEAQ (reference sequence). The CDR3 has 15 residues. Trimming shortened V by 3 bases and J by 3 bases, and 14 bases separated the two germline ends. The DNA of the CDR3 is TGTGCCAGCAGCTTTGCCCACAGGGCCGACTATGGCTACACCTTC. Its protein is CASSFAHRADYGYTF.

This clonotype was counted only a few times. This chain links TRBV20-1 with TRBJ2-5; a possible D gene is TRBD1 (5 bases). The germline V gene has CDR1 DFQATT and CDR2 SNEGSKA (reference sequence). This CDR3 is built from 14 residues. V lost 5 bases and J 4 bases, leaving 17 bases between the germline ends. The CDR3 reads CSAQIGEKVETQYF. In nucleotides, the CDR3 is TGCAGTGCTCAGATAGGGGAAAAAGTAGAGACCCAGTACTTC.

This clonotype occurred many times. The V gene is TRBV6-5, the J gene TRBJ1-5, with TRBD1 matching over 9 bases. J was trimmed by 2 bases and V by 6 bases; bases with no gene match: 5. The CDR3 is 15 residues long. From germline, CDR1 is MNHEY and CDR2 SVGAGI. CDR3 sequence: CASSAWTGGNQPQHF. CDR3 DNA sequence: TGTGCCAGCAGCGCATGGACAGGGGGCAATCAGCCCCAGCATTTT.

The chain joins TRBV7-9 to TRBJ1-1; D is unresolved. This CDR3 region has 14 residues. Germline loops: CDR1 SEHNR, CDR2 FQNEAQ (reference sequence). Trimming took 2 bases from V and 0 from J, leaving 7 bases between them. In DNA form, the CDR3 reads TGTGCCAGCAGCTTATCATCGGTGAACACTGAAGCTTTCTTT. Its translation is CASSLSSVNTEAFF.